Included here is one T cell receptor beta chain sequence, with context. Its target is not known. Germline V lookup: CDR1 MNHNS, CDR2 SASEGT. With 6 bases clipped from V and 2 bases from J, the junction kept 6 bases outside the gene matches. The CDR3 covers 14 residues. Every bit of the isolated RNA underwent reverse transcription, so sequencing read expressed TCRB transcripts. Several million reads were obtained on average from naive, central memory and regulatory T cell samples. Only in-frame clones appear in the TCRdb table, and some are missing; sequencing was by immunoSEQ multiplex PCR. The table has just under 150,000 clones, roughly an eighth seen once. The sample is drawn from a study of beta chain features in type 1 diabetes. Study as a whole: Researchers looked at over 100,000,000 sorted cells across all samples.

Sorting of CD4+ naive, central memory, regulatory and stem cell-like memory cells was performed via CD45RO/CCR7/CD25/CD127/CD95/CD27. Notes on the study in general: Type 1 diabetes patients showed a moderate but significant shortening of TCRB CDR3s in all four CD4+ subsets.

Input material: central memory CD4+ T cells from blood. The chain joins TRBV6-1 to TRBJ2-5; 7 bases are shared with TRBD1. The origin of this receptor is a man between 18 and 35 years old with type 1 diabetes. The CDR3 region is CASSPGQAQETQYF. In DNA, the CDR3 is TGTGCCAGCAGCCCCGGACAGGCGCAAGAGACCCAGTACTTC.